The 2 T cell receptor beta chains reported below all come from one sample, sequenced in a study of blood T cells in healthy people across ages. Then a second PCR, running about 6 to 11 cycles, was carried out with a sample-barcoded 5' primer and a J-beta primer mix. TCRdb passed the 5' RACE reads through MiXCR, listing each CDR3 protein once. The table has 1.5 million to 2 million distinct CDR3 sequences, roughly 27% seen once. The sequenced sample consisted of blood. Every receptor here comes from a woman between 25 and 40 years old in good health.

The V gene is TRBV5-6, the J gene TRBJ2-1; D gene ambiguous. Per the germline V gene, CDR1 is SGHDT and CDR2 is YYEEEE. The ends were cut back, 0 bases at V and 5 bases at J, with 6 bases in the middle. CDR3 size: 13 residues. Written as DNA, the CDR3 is TGTGCCAGCAGCTTGGTCAGCCACAATGAGCAGTTCTTC. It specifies CASSLVSHNEQFF.

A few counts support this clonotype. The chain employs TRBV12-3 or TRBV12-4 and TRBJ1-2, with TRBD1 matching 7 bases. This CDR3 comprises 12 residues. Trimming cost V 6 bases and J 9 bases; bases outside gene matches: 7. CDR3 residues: CASRMTGIRYTF. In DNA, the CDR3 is TGTGCCAGCAGGATGACAGGGATTCGCTACACCTTC.